The rows below give T cell receptor beta chains drawn from one sample of a study of T cells in tuberculosis. Libraries were prepared by immunoSEQ multiplex PCR; TCRdb keeps only in-frame clonotypes and omits some of them. Of 30,000 to 35,000 clones in the sample, around 90% were seen once. This material consisted of PBMCs, taken at tuberculosis diagnosis. All receptors derive from an adult with tuberculosis. Some clones in this sample may be carry-over from other donors' samples. Each CDR3 is given with its conserved first and last residue. Each record gives: CDR3 DNA, CDR3 protein, J gene, clone size, V gene, D gene. A D gene is named only where the DNA matches it firmly. The size entry is marked missing in some rows and otherwise reads once, few, many or a size class.

TGTGCCAGCAGTGCAGGCCCCCGACAGGGTTTCACTGAAGCTTTCTTT,CASSAGPRQGFTEAFF,TRBJ1-1,.,TRBV27,TRBD1
TGTGCCAGCTCGGCGGGAACCTACGAGCAGTACTTC,CASSAGTYEQYF,TRBJ2-7,.,TRBV6-5,.
TGTGCCAGCAGCGTATCCAACCCCGGGAGCTATAATTCACCCCTCCACTTT,CASSVSNPGSYNSPLHF,TRBJ1-6,.,TRBV9,.
TGCGCCAGCAGCCTAAAACCTTCGGGCAGGGGGAGTGGAGATACGCAGTATTTT,CASSLKPSGRGSGDTQYF,TRBJ2-3,.,TRBV4-1,TRBD1
TGTGCCAGCAGCTTGCCCGGGACAGGGGGCAATTCACCCCTCCACTTT,CASSLPGTGGNSPLHF,TRBJ1-6,few,TRBV5-6,TRBD1
TGTGCCAGCAGTGAAGTGCCGGCAGGGGGCGCGGTCCTAGGCACCGGGGAGCTGTTTTTT,CASSEVPAGGAVLGTGELFF,TRBJ2-2,.,TRBV6-1,TRBD1
TGTGCCAGCAGCTTGTCCAGGGTAGGCACAGATACGCAGTATTTT,CASSLSRVGTDTQYF,TRBJ2-3,.,TRBV5-4,.
TGTGCCAGCAGCTCGGGGGCCGGGACAGGGTCGGCAGATACGCAGTATTTT,CASSSGAGTGSADTQYF,TRBJ2-3,.,TRBV7-9,TRBD1
TGTGCCACCAGCAGAGATCTGGCTAGCGGGGGGCCCACAGATACGCAGTATTTT,CATSRDLASGGPTDTQYF,TRBJ2-3,.,TRBV15,TRBD2
TGTGCCATCAGTGACACGAACACCGGGGAGCTGTTTTTT,CAISDTNTGELFF,TRBJ2-2,.,TRBV10-3,.
TGTGCCAGCAGCTTATCAGCGGGGGTCTACGAGCAGTACTTC,CASSLSAGVYEQYF,TRBJ2-7,.,TRBV5-4,TRBD2